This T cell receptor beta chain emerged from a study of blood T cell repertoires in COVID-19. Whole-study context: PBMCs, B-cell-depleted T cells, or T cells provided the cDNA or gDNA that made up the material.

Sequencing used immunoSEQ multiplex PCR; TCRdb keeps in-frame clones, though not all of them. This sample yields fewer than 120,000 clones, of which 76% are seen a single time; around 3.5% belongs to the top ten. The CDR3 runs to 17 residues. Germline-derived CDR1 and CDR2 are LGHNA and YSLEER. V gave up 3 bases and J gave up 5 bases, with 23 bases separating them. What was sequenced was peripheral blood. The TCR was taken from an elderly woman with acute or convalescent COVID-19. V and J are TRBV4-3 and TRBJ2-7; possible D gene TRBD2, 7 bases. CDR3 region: CASSQRGGSGRANEQYF. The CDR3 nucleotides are TGCGCCAGCAGCCAGAGGGGGGGGTCGGGCAGGGCTAACGAGCAGTACTTC.